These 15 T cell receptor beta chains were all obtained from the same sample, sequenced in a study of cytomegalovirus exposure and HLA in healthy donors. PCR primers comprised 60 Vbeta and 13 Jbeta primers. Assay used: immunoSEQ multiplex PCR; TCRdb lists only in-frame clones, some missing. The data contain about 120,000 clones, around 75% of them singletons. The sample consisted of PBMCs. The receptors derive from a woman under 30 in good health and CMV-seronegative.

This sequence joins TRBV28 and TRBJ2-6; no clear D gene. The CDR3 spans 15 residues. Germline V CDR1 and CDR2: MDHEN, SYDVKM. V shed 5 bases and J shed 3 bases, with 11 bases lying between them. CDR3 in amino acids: CASSPSYLGANVLTF. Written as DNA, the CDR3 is TGTGCCAGCAGTCCCAGTTACCTTGGGGCCAACGTCCTGACTTTC.

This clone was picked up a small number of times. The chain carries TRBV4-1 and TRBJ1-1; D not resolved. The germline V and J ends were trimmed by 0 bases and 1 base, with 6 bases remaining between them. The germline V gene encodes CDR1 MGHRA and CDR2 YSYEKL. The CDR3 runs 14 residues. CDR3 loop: CASSQDPKNTEAFF. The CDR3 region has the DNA TGCGCCAGCAGCCAAGATCCCAAGAACACTGAAGCTTTCTTT.

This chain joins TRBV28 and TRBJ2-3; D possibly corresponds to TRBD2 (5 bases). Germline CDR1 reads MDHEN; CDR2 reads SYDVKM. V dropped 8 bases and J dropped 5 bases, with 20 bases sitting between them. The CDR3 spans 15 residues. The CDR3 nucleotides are TGTGCCAGCCTGCAATCGGGGAGAAGTGGAGATACGCAGTATTTT. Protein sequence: CASLQSGRSGDTQYF.

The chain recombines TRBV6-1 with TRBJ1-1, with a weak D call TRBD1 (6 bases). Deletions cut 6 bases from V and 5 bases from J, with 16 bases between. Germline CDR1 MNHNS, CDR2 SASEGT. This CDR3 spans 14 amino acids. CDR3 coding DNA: TGTGCCAGCAGCGACACCTGGGGGCCAACTGAAGCTTTCTTT. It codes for CASSDTWGPTEAFF.

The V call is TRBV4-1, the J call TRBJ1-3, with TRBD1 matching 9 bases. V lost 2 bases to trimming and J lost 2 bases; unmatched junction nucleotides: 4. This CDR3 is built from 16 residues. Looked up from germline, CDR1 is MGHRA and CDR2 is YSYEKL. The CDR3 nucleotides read TGCGCCAGCAGCCAAAGAGGGACAGGGCCTGGAAACACCATATATTTT. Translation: CASSQRGTGPGNTIYF.

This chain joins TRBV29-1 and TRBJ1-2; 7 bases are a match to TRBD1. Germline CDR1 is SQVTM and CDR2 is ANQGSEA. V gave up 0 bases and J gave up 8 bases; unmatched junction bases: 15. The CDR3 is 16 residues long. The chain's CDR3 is CSVEDVARQGFRGYTF. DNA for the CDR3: TGCAGCGTTGAAGATGTGGCGCGACAGGGATTTCGAGGCTACACCTTC.

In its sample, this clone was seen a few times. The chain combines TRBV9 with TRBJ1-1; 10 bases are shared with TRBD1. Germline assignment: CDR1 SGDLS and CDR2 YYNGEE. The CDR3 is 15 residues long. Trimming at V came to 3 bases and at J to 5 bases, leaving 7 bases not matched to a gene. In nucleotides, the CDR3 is TGTGCCAGCAGCGCCCGACAGGGGGCTGGGACTGAAGCTTTCTTT. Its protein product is CASSARQGAGTEAFF.

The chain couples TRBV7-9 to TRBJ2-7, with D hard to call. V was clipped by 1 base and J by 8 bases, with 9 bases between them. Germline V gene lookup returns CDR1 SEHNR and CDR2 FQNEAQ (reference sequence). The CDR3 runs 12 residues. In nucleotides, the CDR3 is TGTGCCAGCAGCTTAGGCGGCCGCAAGCAGTACTTC. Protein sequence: CASSLGGRKQYF. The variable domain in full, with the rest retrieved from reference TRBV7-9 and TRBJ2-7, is DTGVSQNPRHKITKRGQNVTFRCDPISEHNRLYWYRQTLGQGPEFLTYFQNEAQLEKSRLLSDRFSAERPKGSFSTLEIQRTEQGDSAMYLCASSLGGRKQYFGPGTRLTVT.

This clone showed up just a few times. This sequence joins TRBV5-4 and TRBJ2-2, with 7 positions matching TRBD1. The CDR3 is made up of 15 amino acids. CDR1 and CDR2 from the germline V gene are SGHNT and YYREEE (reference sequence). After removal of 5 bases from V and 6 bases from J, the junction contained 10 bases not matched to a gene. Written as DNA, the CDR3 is TGTGCCAGCAGTCGACAGGGTCGGATGGCCGGGGAGCTGTTTTTT. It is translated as CASSRQGRMAGELFF.

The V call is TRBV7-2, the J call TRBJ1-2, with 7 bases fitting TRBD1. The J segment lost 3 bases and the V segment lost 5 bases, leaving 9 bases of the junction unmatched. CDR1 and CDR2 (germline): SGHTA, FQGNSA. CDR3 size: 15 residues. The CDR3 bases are TGTGCCAGCAGCCTCAAGGGGGCGCCGGACTATGGCTACACCTTC. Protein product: CASSLKGAPDYGYTF.

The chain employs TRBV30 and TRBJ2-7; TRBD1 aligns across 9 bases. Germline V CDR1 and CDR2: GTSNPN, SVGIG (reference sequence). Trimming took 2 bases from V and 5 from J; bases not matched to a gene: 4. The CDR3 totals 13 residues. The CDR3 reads CAWSPGQGDEQYF. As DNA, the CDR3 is TGTGCCTGGAGTCCGGGACAGGGTGACGAGCAGTACTTC.

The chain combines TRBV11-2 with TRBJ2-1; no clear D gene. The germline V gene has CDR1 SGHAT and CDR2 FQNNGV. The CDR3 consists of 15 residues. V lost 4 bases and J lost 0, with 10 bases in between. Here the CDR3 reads CASSSMAVSYNEQFF. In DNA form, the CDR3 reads TGTGCCAGCAGCTCCATGGCCGTCTCCTACAATGAGCAGTTCTTC.

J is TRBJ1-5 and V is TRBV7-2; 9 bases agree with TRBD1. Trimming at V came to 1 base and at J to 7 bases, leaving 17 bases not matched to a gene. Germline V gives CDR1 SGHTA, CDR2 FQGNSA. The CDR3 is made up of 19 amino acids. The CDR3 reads CASSLVYPGQGLDGQPQHF. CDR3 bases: TGTGCCAGCAGCTTAGTCTATCCGGGACAGGGATTGGACGGACAGCCCCAGCATTTT.

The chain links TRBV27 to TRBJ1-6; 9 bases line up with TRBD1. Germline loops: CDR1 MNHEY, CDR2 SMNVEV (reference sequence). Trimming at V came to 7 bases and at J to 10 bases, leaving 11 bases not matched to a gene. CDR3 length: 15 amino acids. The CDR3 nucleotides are TGTGCCAGCACCCAGCGGGACAGGGATTCATCACCCCTCCACTTT. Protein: CASTQRDRDSSPLHF.

DNA of the CDR3: TGTGCCAGCAGCTCGACAGGAAACTACGAGCAGTACTTC. This codes for CASSSTGNYEQYF. The chain is built from TRBV7-9 and TRBJ2-7, with D possibly TRBD1 on 6 matching bases. Trimming took 4 bases from V and 3 from J, leaving 10 bases between them. CDR1 is SEHNR and CDR2 is FQNEAQ in the germline V gene (reference sequence). The CDR3 sequence is 13 residues long.